A selection of T cell receptor beta chains follows, all from one sample in a study of shared clonotypes between healthy human individuals. The data were produced by immunoSEQ multiplex PCR, yet TCRdb's version contains in-frame clones alone and is incomplete. The sample includes about 2 million clones, approximately 94% of them seen just once. Sequencing input: naive CD8+ T cells sorted from blood. These receptors all stem from a man aged 18 to 30 in good health. Both conserved end residues are part of each CDR3. Fields, in order: J gene, D gene, clone size, V gene, CDR3 protein, CDR3 DNA. The D gene is left open where the match is weak. Clone sizes are given selectively: once, few, many, or a class where the clone is expanded.

TRBJ1-3	.	.	TRBV6-1	CATAPGNTIYF	TGTGCCACAGCGCCGGGAAACACCATATATTTT
TRBJ2-3	.	.	TRBV2	CASTPGVSSTDTQYF	TGTGCCAGCACTCCCGGAGTCTCTAGCACAGATACGCAGTATTTT
TRBJ2-7	TRBD1	.	TRBV6-6	CATEDRVSYEQYF	TGTGCCACCGAGGACAGGGTCTCCTACGAGCAGTACTTC
TRBJ2-5	.	.	TRBV7-9	CASSLGLRDHQETQYF	TGTGCCAGCAGCTTAGGATTGAGGGATCACCAAGAGACCCAGTACTTC
TRBJ1-1	TRBD1	.	TRBV7-9	CASSFTGALEAFF	TGTGCCAGCAGCTTTACAGGGGCCCTTGAAGCTTTCTTT
TRBJ2-1	TRBD2	.	TRBV7-9	CASSHWEGDNEQFF	TGTGCCAGCAGCCACTGGGAGGGAGATAATGAGCAGTTCTTC
TRBJ1-2	.	.	TRBV27	CATSVLPIGGRNYGYTF	TGTGCCACCTCAGTCCTCCCCATCGGGGGGCGCAACTATGGCTACACCTTC
TRBJ2-7	TRBD1	.	TRBV19	CATSKHRDSYEQYF	TGTGCCACCTCAAAGCACCGGGACAGCTACGAGCAGTACTTC
TRBJ2-3	.	.	TRBV11-2	CASSLRGGWGTDTQYF	TGTGCCAGCAGCTTACGAGGCGGGTGGGGCACAGATACGCAGTATTTT
TRBJ2-1	TRBD2	.	TRBV27	CASSLSSGVRNEQFF	TGTGCCAGCAGTTTATCTAGCGGGGTAAGGAATGAGCAGTTCTTC
TRBJ1-2	.	.	TRBV19	CASSIGPGADYGYTF	TGTGCCAGTAGTATCGGTCCGGGTGCTGACTATGGCTACACCTTC
TRBJ2-7	TRBD2	.	TRBV27	CASSLMGGGAVYEQYF	TGTGCCAGCAGTTTAATGGGCGGGGGGGCCGTTTACGAGCAGTACTTC
TRBJ2-7	TRBD1	.	TRBV6-1	CASSEAPPFTQGVAYEQYF	TGTGCCAGCAGTGAAGCGCCCCCCTTCACGCAGGGGGTCGCCTACGAGCAGTACTTC
TRBJ2-7	.	.	TRBV11-2	CASSLDRHEQYF	TGTGCCAGCAGCTTAGACAGACACGAGCAGTACTTC
TRBJ2-3	.	.	TRBV6-6	CASSYGLADTQYF	TGTGCCAGCAGTTACGGGTTGGCAGATACGCAGTATTTT
TRBJ2-5	.	.	TRBV19	CASSSLAGTVETQYF	TGTGCCAGTAGTTCGCTTGCCGGGACTGTGGAGACCCAGTACTTC
TRBJ2-3	TRBD2	.	TRBV10-3	CAISATSGGFDTQYF	TGTGCCATCAGCGCTACTAGCGGGGGGTTTGATACGCAGTATTTT
TRBJ2-7	.	.	TRBV4-1	CASSQEGYEQYF	TGCGCCAGCAGCCAAGAGGGTTACGAGCAGTACTTC
TRBJ2-1	TRBD2	.	TRBV4-3	CASSQGTSGNYEQFF	TGCGCCAGCAGCCAGGGGACTAGCGGGAATTACGAGCAGTTCTTC
TRBJ2-7	.	.	TRBV28	CASSSGVGEQYF	TGTGCCAGCAGTTCCGGGGTTGGAGAGCAGTACTTC
TRBJ1-1	.	few	TRBV21-1	CASLATGTANTEAFF	TGTGCCAGCCTAGCCACCGGGACAGCGAACACTGAAGCTTTCTTT
TRBJ1-1	.	.	TRBV4-3	CASSQGAVGGMNTEAFF	TGCGCCAGCAGCCAAGGGGCAGTTGGGGGTATGAACACTGAAGCTTTCTTT
TRBJ1-5	TRBD1	few	TRBV6-5	CASRGTGGNQPQHF	TGTGCCAGCAGGGGGACAGGGGGCAATCAGCCCCAGCATTTT
TRBJ2-3	TRBD2	.	TRBV10-3	CAISEDSAWSGGAYVTDTQYF	TGTGCCATCAGTGAGGACTCGGCTTGGAGCGGGGGGGCCTATGTCACAGATACGCAGTATTTT
TRBJ2-1	.	.	TRBV14	CASSQVGQYNEQFF	TGTGCCAGCAGCCAAGTCGGACAGTACAATGAGCAGTTCTTC
TRBJ2-1	.	.	TRBV7-8	CASSVLEALWNEQFF	TGTGCCAGCAGCGTCCTTGAAGCCCTCTGGAATGAGCAGTTCTTC
TRBJ2-3	.	.	TRBV6-1	CASNLYREVTDTQYF	TGTGCCAGCAACCTTTATCGGGAAGTCACAGATACGCAGTATTTT
TRBJ2-1	TRBD2	.	TRBV4-1	CASSHTGREQDEQFF	TGCGCCAGCAGCCACACCGGGAGGGAGCAGGATGAGCAGTTCTTC
TRBJ2-7	TRBD2	.	TRBV6-1	CASSEELVGLAATYEQYF	TGTGCCAGCAGTGAAGAGTTGGTGGGACTAGCGGCCACCTACGAGCAGTACTTC
TRBJ2-1	TRBD1	.	TRBV30	CAWSGTGGAEQFF	TGTGCCTGGTCCGGGACAGGGGGCGCGGAGCAGTTCTTC
TRBJ1-2	.	.	TRBV2	CASSERHWGDGYTF	TGTGCCAGCAGTGAAAGACACTGGGGGGATGGCTACACCTTC
TRBJ1-1	.	.	TRBV15	CATSRPTTSATENTEAFF	TGTGCCACCAGCAGACCTACGACATCCGCGACAGAGAACACTGAAGCTTTCTTT
TRBJ2-7	.	once	TRBV7-9	CASSPTLSGTPYEQYF	TGTGCCAGCAGCCCCACACTAAGCGGGACACCCTACGAGCAGTACTTC
TRBJ2-5	TRBD2	.	TRBV5-1	CASSPLGTSGGSQETQYF	TGCGCCAGCAGCCCCCTTGGGACTAGCGGGGGGTCCCAAGAGACCCAGTACTTC
TRBJ2-7	TRBD2	.	TRBV7-2	CASSLGGRAYEQYF	TGTGCCAGCAGCTTGGGCGGGAGAGCCTACGAGCAGTACTTC
TRBJ2-5	.	.	TRBV20-1	CSTADSETQYF	TGCAGTACAGCAGATTCGGAGACCCAGTACTTC
TRBJ2-7	.	.	TRBV4-3	CASSQDRVPDEQYF	TGCGCCAGCAGCCAAGACAGGGTCCCCGACGAGCAGTACTTC
TRBJ1-1	.	.	TRBV13	CASSLPQGWTEAFF	TGTGCCAGCAGCCTACCACAGGGATGGACTGAAGCTTTCTTT
TRBJ2-7	TRBD2	.	TRBV4-1	CASSLVAGEIDEQYF	TGCGCCAGCAGTCTCGTAGCGGGAGAAATCGACGAGCAGTACTTC
TRBJ2-7	.	.	TRBV6-5	CASSYALLPNYEQYF	TGTGCCAGCAGTTACGCACTGCTCCCAAATTACGAGCAGTACTTC
TRBJ2-7	.	.	TRBV14	CASSQEASRPLDYEQYF	TGTGCCAGCAGCCAAGAAGCTTCTCGACCGTTAGACTACGAGCAGTACTTC
TRBJ1-2	.	once	TRBV19	CASRGQGYGYTF	TGTGCCAGTAGGGGCCAGGGGTATGGCTACACCTTC
TRBJ2-7	TRBD1	.	TRBV11-2	CASSSDRGYEQYF	TGTGCCAGCAGCTCGGACAGGGGGTACGAGCAGTACTTC
TRBJ1-1	.	.	TRBV5-5	CASSLGHSNTEAFF	TGTGCCAGCAGCTTGGGACATTCGAACACTGAAGCTTTCTTT
TRBJ1-1	TRBD1	once	TRBV4-1	CASSHLTGGDTEAFF	TGCGCCAGCAGCCATTTGACAGGGGGGGACACTGAAGCTTTCTTT
TRBJ1-1	TRBD1	.	TRBV4-1	CASSLRTGTNTEAFF	TGCGCCAGCAGCCTGCGGACAGGCACGAACACTGAAGCTTTCTTT
TRBJ2-1	.	.	TRBV4-3	CASSQVSPLLGSFYNEQFF	TGCGCCAGCAGCCAAGTCTCCCCCCTCCTGGGTAGCTTCTACAATGAGCAGTTCTTC
TRBJ2-1	.	.	TRBV13	CASSLGRGRRSGRSYNEQFF	TGTGCCAGCAGCTTAGGCCGCGGGCGGAGGAGCGGGCGCTCCTACAATGAGCAGTTCTTC
TRBJ1-1	.	.	TRBV4-1	CASSQVGGSAEAFF	TGCGCCAGCAGCCAAGTTGGAGGGAGCGCTGAAGCTTTCTTT
TRBJ2-3	TRBD2	.	TRBV7-9	CASSLVVAGVTDTQYF	TGTGCCAGCAGCTTAGTAGTAGCGGGAGTTACAGATACGCAGTATTTT
TRBJ2-5	TRBD2	.	TRBV7-8	CASKLAVQETQYF	TGTGCCAGCAAACTAGCGGTACAAGAGACCCAGTACTTC
TRBJ2-3	TRBD2	.	TRBV29-1	CSVPGDYPDTQYF	TGCAGCGTTCCCGGGGACTACCCAGATACGCAGTATTTT
TRBJ2-7	TRBD1	few	TRBV5-4	CASSLDRGSYEQYF	TGTGCCAGCAGCTTGGACAGGGGCTCCTACGAGCAGTACTTC